This T cell receptor (beta chain) was found in a study of T-cell memory formation after mild COVID-19. TCRdb independently ran MiXCR on the 5' RACE reads; one entry per CDR3 protein. The sample has 470,000 or so distinct CDR3 sequences; approximately 18% are singletons. The study's findings and limits: For contracting clones, CD4+ ones sat mainly in CM and EM, CD8+ in EMRA. Contracting clones from day 15 to 85 showed balanced CD4/CD8; later expanders favored CD4+.

Germline CDR1 and CDR2: DFQATT and SNEGSKA (reference sequence). There are 15 residues in the CDR3. V lost 0 bases and J lost 0; bases outside the gene matches: 4. This clonotype was counted only a few times. The antigen is undetermined. The sequencing sample was made of PBMCs or a T cell subset sorted from them (not recorded which). The clonotype originates from a man younger than 35 who had mild COVID-19 (a few samples of this study predate the infection). Cell type and time point are not known. The chain employs TRBV20-1 and TRBJ2-7; 8 bases are a match to TRBD2. The CDR3 region has the DNA TGCAGTGCTAGAGATCAGCGGGGGAGCTCCTACGAGCAGTACTTC. Its translation: CSARDQRGSSYEQYF.